The 10 T cell receptor beta chains presented below share a single source sample, sequenced in a study of shared clonotypes between healthy human individuals. The table came from immunoSEQ multiplex PCR; TCRdb's copy has only in-frame clones and leaves some out. This table has around 500,000 clones, about 85% appearing once. The source material was PBMCs. The receptors shown here come from a woman aged 40 to 50 in good health. Some clones in this sample may be carry-over from other donors' samples.

This clone was detected only once. V gene TRBV7-9 combines with J gene TRBJ1-2; no clear D gene. The germline gives CDR1 SEHNR, CDR2 FQNEAQ (reference sequence). The CDR3 loop spans 13 amino acids. Trimming removed 4 bases at V and 1 base at J, with 7 bases between. The CDR3 loop reads CASSSSFNYGYTF. For the CDR3, the DNA is TGTGCCAGCAGCTCTTCATTTAACTATGGCTACACCTTC.

The chain is built from TRBV15 and TRBJ2-7, with a weak D call TRBD1 (5 bases). Looked up from germline, CDR1 is LNHNV and CDR2 is YYDKDF (reference sequence). This CDR3 has 16 amino acids. V was shortened by 1 base and J by 2 bases, with 15 bases between the two germline ends. CDR3 amino acids: CATSRAVADIAYEQYF. The DNA of the CDR3 is TGTGCCACCAGCAGAGCTGTCGCGGACATAGCCTACGAGCAGTACTTC.

This clone has just one count. The rearrangement joins TRBV7-3 to TRBJ2-1; the D gene is possibly TRBD2 (6 bases). The CDR3 length is 15 residues. Per germline, CDR1 SGHTA and CDR2 FQGTGA. V lost 5 bases and J 1 base, leaving 12 bases between the germline ends. CDR3 amino acids: CASSPGLPSYNEQFF. The CDR3 nucleotides read TGTGCCAGCAGCCCGGGACTTCCTTCCTACAATGAGCAGTTCTTC.

A few counts support this clone. This chain connects TRBV6-4 to TRBJ1-2, with D maybe TRBD1 (6 bases). Germline CDR1 MRHNA, CDR2 SNTAGT. V dropped 0 bases and J dropped 4 bases, with 21 bases sitting between them. The CDR3 is 18 residues long. The CDR3 spells CASSDSISRSRGFYGYTF. In nucleotides, the CDR3 is TGTGCCAGCAGTGACTCCATTAGCCGAAGCAGGGGCTTCTATGGCTACACCTTC.

The J gene is TRBJ2-7, the V gene TRBV6-5; 10 bases agree with TRBD2. The CDR3 is made up of 16 amino acids. The trim removed 1 base at V and 4 bases at J, leaving 7 bases unmatched. Germline V CDR1 and CDR2: MNHEY, SVGAGI. The CDR3 bases are TGTGCCAGCAGTTACTGGTCGAGCGGGAGGGTTTACGAGCAGTACTTC. It yields the protein CASSYWSSGRVYEQYF.

As regards this clone: A far bigger clonotype differs at one base, so this is likely a read error. V and J are TRBV30 and TRBJ1-4; weak D call: TRBD1 (6 bases). Trimming left V 2 bases short and J 11 bases short, with 24 bases between. The CDR3 consists of 16 residues. Germline CDR1 and CDR2: GTSNPN and SVGIG (reference sequence). The CDR3 loop reads CAWSRGGVFGEGKLFF. As DNA, the CDR3 is TGTGCCTGGAGTAGAGGGGGAGTTTTCGGAGAGGGGAAACTGTTTTTT.

A few counts support this clone. The chain couples TRBV6-5 to TRBJ1-2; weak D call: TRBD1 (5 bases). This CDR3 has 16 amino acids. V was cut by 2 bases and J by 1 base, with 14 bases left in between. From germline, CDR1 is MNHEY and CDR2 SVGAGI. CDR3 residues: CASSYGPDRLNYGYTF. CDR3 nucleotides: TGTGCCAGCAGTTACGGGCCAGACAGACTTAACTATGGCTACACCTTC.

This clone occurred a few times. The chain has TRBV6-1 and TRBJ2-7, with D possibly being TRBD2 (6 bases). The CDR3 length is 14 residues. V dropped 6 bases and J dropped 6 bases, with 18 bases sitting between them. Germline V gene sequence: CDR1 MNHNS, CDR2 SASEGT. CDR3 coding DNA: TGTGCCAGCAGGGACGGGACTCGGGTCCGCGAGCAGTACTTC. This translates into CASRDGTRVREQYF.

V gene TRBV19 combines with J gene TRBJ1-2; unclear D gene. The V end lost 5 bases, the J end lost 4 bases, and 11 bases lay between the germline ends. The CDR3 is 13 amino acids. The germline V gene has CDR1 LNHDA and CDR2 SQIVND (reference sequence). CDR3 protein: CASSRTAPYGYTF. The DNA for the CDR3 is TGTGCCAGTAGTCGGACGGCTCCCTATGGCTACACCTTC. Full variable domain (remainder filled in from reference TRBV19 and TRBJ1-2): DGGITQSPKYLFRKEGQNVTLSCEQNLNHDAMYWYRQDPGQGLRLIYYSQIVNDFQKGDIAEGYSVSREKKESFPLTVTSAQKNPTAFYLCASSRTAPYGYTFGSGTRLTVV.

V is TRBV29-1 and J is TRBJ2-7; 7 nucleotides agree with TRBD1. Germline V gene sequence: CDR1 SQVTM, CDR2 ANQGSEA. This CDR3 is built from 14 residues. The V gene end was trimmed by 5 bases and the J gene end by 3 bases; junction bases not matched to a gene: 10. The CDR3 coding sequence is TGCAGCGTTTCTCCAGTGGGACAGCTCTACGAGCAGTACTTC. This translates into CSVSPVGQLYEQYF.